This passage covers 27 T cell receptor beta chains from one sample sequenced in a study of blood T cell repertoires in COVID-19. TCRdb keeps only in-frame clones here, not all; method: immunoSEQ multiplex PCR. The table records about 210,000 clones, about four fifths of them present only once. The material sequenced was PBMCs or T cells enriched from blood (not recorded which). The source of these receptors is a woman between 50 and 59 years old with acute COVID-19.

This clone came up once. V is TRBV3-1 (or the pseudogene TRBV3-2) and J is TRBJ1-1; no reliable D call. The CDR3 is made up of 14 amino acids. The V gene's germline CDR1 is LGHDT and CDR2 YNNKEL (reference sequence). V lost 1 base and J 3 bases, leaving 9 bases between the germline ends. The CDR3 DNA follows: TGTGCCAGCAGCCAAGCGGGCGGGCACACTGAAGCTTTCTTT. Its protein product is CASSQAGGHTEAFF.

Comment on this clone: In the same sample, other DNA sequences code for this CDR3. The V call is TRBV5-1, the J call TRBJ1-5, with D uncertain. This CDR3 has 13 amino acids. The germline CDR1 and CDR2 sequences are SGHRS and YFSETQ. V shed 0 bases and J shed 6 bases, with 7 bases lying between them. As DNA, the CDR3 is TGCGCCAGCAGCTTGGACGGGGTTCAGCCCCAGCATTTT. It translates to CASSLDGVQPQHF.

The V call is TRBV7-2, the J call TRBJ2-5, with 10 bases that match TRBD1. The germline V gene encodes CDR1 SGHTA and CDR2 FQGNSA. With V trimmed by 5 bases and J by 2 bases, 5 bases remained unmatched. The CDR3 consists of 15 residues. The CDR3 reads CASSSDRGRQETQYF. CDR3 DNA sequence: TGTGCCAGCAGCAGCGACAGGGGGCGACAAGAGACCCAGTACTTC.

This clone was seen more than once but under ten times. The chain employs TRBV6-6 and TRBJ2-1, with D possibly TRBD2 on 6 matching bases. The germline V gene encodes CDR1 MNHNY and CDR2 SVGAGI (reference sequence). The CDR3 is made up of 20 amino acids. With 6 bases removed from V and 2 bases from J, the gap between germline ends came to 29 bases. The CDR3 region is CASSLRGLRAGGPPYNEQFF. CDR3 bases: TGTGCCAGCAGCCTACGCGGCCTACGGGCAGGAGGGCCCCCCTACAATGAGCAGTTCTTC.

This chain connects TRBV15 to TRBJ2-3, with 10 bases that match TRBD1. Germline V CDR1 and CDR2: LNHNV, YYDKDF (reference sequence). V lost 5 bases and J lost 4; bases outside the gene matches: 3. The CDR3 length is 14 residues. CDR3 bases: TGTGCCACCAGCGGGGGACAGGGGCCAGATACGCAGTATTTT. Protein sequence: CATSGGQGPDTQYF.

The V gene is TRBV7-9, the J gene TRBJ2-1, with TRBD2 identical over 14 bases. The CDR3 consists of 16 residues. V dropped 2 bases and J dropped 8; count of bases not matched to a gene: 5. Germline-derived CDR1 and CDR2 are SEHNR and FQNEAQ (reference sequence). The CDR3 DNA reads TGTGCCAGCAGCTTACGACTAGCGGGGGGGCAGGATGAGCAGTTCTTC. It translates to CASSLRLAGGQDEQFF.

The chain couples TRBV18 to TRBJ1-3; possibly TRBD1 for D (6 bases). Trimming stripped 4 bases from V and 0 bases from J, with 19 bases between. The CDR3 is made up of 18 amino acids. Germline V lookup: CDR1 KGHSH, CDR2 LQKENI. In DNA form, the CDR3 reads TGTGCCAGCTCACTCCATGCCCCTACAGGGACCTCTGGAAACACCATATATTTT. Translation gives CASSLHAPTGTSGNTIYF.

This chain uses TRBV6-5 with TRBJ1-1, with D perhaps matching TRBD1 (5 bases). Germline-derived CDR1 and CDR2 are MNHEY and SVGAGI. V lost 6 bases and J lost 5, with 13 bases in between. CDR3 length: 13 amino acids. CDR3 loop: CASRNPGKTEAFF. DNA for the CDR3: TGTGCCAGCAGGAACCCAGGGAAAACTGAAGCTTTCTTT.

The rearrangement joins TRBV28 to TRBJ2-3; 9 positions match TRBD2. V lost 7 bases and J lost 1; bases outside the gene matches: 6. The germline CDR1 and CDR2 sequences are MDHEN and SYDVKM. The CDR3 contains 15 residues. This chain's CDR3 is CASNRSGSGTDTQYF. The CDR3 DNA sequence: TGTGCCAGCAACCGTAGCGGGAGTGGCACAGATACGCAGTATTTT. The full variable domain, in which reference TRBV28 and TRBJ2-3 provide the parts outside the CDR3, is DVKVTQSSRYLVKRTGEKVFLECVQDMDHENMFWYRQDPGLGLRLIYFSYDVKMKEKGDIPEGYSVSREKKERFSLILESASTNQTSMYLCASNRSGSGTDTQYFGPGTRLTVL.

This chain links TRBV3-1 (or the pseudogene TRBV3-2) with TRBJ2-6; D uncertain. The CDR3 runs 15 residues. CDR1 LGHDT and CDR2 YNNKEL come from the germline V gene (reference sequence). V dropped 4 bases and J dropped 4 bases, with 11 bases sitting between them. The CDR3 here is CASSRWQSGANVLTF. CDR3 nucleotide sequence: TGTGCCAGCAGCCGATGGCAGTCCGGGGCCAACGTCCTGACTTTC.

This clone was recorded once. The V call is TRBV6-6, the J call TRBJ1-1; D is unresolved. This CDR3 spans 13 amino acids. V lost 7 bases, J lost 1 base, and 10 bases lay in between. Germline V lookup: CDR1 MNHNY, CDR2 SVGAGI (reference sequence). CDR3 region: CASKEGWNTEAFF. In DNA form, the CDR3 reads TGTGCCAGCAAAGAGGGCTGGAACACTGAAGCTTTCTTT.

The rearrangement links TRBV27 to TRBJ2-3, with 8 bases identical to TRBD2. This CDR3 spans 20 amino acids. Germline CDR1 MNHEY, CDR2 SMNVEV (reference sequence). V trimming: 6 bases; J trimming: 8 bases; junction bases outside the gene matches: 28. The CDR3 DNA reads TGTGCCAGCAGCCCGAAAACCCCCGCCCCGGGGGGGCCAGCCCGGAGTACGCAGTATTTT. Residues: CASSPKTPAPGGPARSTQYF.

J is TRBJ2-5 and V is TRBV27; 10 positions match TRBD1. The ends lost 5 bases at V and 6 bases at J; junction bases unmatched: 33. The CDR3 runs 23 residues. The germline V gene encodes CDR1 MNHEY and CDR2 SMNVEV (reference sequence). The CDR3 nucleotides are TGTGCCAGCAGTCTGAAGAACCCCGGGACAGGGGTTCCCGGAATCTTGGTTCGGCAGACCCAGTACTTC. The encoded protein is CASSLKNPGTGVPGILVRQTQYF.

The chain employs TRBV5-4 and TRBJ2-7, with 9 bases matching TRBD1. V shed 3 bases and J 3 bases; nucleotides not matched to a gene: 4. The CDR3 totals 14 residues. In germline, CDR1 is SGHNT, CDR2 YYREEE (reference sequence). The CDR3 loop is CASSSRDRDYEQYF. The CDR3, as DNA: TGTGCCAGCAGCTCCCGGGACAGGGACTACGAGCAGTACTTC. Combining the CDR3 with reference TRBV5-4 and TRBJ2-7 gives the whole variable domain ETGVTQSPTHLIKTRGQQVTLRCSSQSGHNTVSWYQQALGQGPQFIFQYYREEENGRGNFPPRFSGLQFPNYSSELNVNALELDDSALYLCASSSRDRDYEQYFGPGTRLTVT.

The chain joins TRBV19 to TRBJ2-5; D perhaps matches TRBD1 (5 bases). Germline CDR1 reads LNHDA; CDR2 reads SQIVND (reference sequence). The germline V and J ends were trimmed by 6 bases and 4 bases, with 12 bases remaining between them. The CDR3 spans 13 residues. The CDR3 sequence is CASRARAPETQYF. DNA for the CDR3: TGTGCCAGTAGAGCCAGGGCCCCAGAGACCCAGTACTTC.

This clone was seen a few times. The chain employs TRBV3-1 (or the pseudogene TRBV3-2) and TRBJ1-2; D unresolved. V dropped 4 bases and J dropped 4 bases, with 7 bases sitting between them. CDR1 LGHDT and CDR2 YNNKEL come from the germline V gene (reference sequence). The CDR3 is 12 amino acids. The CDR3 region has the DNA TGTGCCAGCAGCCTGCACAGCTATGGCTACACCTTC. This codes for CASSLHSYGYTF.

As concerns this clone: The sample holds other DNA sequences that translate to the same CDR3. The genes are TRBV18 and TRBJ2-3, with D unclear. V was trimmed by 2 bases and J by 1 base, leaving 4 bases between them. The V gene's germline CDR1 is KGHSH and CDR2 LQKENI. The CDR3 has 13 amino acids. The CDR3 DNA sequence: TGTGCCAGCTCACCAACAGGCACAGATACGCAGTATTTT. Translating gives CASSPTGTDTQYF.

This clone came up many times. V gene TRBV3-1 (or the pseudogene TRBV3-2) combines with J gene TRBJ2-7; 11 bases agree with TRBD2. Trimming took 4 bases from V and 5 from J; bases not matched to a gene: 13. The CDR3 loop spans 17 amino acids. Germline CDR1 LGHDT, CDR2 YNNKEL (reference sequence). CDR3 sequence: CASSPRGLAVRLNEQYF. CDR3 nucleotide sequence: TGTGCCAGCAGCCCCCGGGGACTAGCGGTAAGACTAAACGAGCAGTACTTC.

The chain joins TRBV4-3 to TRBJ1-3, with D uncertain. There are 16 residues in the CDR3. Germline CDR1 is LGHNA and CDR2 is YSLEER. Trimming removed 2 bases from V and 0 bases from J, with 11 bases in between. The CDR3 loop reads CASSQSVGGSGNTIYF. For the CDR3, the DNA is TGCGCCAGCAGCCAATCAGTCGGCGGCTCTGGAAACACCATATATTTT.

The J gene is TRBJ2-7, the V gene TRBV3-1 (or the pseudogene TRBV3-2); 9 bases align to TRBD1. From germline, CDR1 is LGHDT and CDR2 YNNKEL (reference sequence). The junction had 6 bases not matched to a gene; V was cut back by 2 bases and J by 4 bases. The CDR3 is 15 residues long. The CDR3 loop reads CASSQPGQGAYEQYF. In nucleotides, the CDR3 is TGTGCCAGCAGCCAACCGGGACAGGGAGCTTACGAGCAGTACTTC.

The CDR3 spells CATSDSVTSGGLSPLRNEQFF. The CDR3 region has the DNA TGTGCCACCAGTGACTCAGTGACTAGCGGGGGCCTCTCCCCCCTTCGAAATGAGCAGTTCTTC. The chain is built from TRBV24-1 and TRBJ2-1; 12 nucleotides match TRBD2. Trimming removed 4 bases from V and 7 bases from J; junction bases left unmatched: 22. Germline loops: CDR1 KGHDR, CDR2 SFDVKD. The length of the CDR3 is 21 residues.

The CDR3 DNA reads as TGCAGCGTTCACAGGGGTAGGTCAGATACGCAGTATTTT. Protein: CSVHRGRSDTQYF. J is TRBJ2-3 and V is TRBV29-1; 7 nucleotides match TRBD1. CDR3 size: 13 residues. Germline V gives CDR1 SQVTM, CDR2 ANQGSEA. Trimming removed 5 bases from V and 4 bases from J; junction bases left unmatched: 6.

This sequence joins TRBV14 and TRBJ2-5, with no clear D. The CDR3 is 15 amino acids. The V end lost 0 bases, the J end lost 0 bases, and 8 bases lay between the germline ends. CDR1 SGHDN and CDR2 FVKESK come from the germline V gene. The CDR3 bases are TGTGCCAGCAGCCAAGATAGACGGGACCAAGAGACCCAGTACTTC. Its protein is CASSQDRRDQETQYF.

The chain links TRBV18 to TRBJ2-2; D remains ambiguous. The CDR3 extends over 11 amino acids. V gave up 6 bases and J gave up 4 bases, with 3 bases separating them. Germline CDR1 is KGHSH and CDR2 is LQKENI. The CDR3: CASSATGELFF. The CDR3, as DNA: TGTGCCAGCTCGGCCACCGGGGAGCTGTTTTTT.

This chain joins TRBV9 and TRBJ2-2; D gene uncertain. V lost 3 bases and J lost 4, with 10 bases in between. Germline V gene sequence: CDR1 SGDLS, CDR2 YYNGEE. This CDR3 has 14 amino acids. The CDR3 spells CASSADFLTGELFF. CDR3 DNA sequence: TGTGCCAGCAGCGCCGACTTTCTCACCGGGGAGCTGTTTTTT. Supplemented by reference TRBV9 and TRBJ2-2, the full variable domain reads DSGVTQTPKHLITATGQRVTLRCSPRSGDLSVYWYQQSLDQGLQFLIQYYNGEERAKGNILERFSAQQFPDLHSELNLSSLELGDSALYFCASSADFLTGELFFGEGSRLTVL.

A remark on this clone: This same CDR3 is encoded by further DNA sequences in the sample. CDR3 sequence reads: CSVLNTGELFF. In nucleotides, the CDR3 is TGCAGCGTTCTCAACACCGGGGAGCTGTTTTTT. The chain couples TRBV29-1 to TRBJ2-2; D not resolved. Trimming shortened V by 5 bases and J by 2 bases, and 3 bases separated the two germline ends. CDR1 and CDR2 (germline): SQVTM, ANQGSEA. There are 11 residues in the CDR3.

The CDR3 is CASSISGVLTGGQPQHF. CDR3 sequence (DNA): TGTGCCAGTAGTATTAGTGGGGTACTTACGGGGGGTCAGCCCCAGCATTTT. J is TRBJ1-5 and V is TRBV19; D is perhaps TRBD1 (5 bases). Germline-derived CDR1 and CDR2 are LNHDA and SQIVND (reference sequence). The CDR3 has 17 amino acids. V was trimmed by 3 bases and J by 6 bases, leaving 21 bases between them.